The 28 T cell receptor beta chains presented below share a single source sample, sequenced in a study of shared T cell receptors in the human thymus. Profiling relied on immunoSEQ multiplex PCR, and the TCRdb table lists in-frame clones only, not all of them. The top ten clones hold roughly 0.021% of a sample with around 340,000 clones, 95% of them seen once. Sequences were obtained from thymocytes. All receptors come from a human donor.

This chain links TRBV7-8 with TRBJ2-1; D is unclear. This CDR3 has 13 amino acids. The ends were cut back, 4 bases at V and 7 bases at J, with 11 bases in the middle. Germline V lookup: CDR1 SGHVS, CDR2 FQNEAQ. The CDR3 DNA sequence: TGTGCCAGCAGCTCTTTCGGGCAAAATGAGCAGTTCTTC. It yields the protein CASSSFGQNEQFF.

This chain connects TRBV11-2 to TRBJ2-3; the match to TRBD2 covers 11 bases. There are 16 residues in the CDR3. Germline assignment: CDR1 SGHAT and CDR2 FQNNGV. Unmatched junction bases numbered 6, after V lost 5 bases and J lost 2 bases. CDR3 residues: CASSLGLAEYTDTQYF. In DNA form, the CDR3 reads TGTGCCAGCAGCCTGGGACTAGCGGAGTACACAGATACGCAGTATTTT.

The chain carries TRBV4-1 and TRBJ2-4; 9 nucleotides align to TRBD2. The ends lost 3 bases at V and 3 bases at J; junction bases unmatched: 3. Germline assignment: CDR1 MGHRA and CDR2 YSYEKL. The CDR3 has 15 residues. The CDR3 region has the DNA TGCGCCAGCAGCCAGGAGCGGGAGGTCAAAAACATTCAGTACTTC. Residues: CASSQEREVKNIQYF.

This clone was seen a handful of times. The chain is built from TRBV19 and TRBJ1-5; D call uncertain. Germline CDR1 LNHDA, CDR2 SQIVND (reference sequence). Between the trimmed V and J ends, which lost 10 bases and 7 bases, there was a span of 20 bases. CDR3 length equals 14 residues. CDR3 protein: CATSRNRGGQPQHF. CDR3 nucleotides: TGTGCCACCTCACGGAACAGAGGCGGGCAGCCCCAGCATTTT.

This chain links TRBV27 with TRBJ2-7; 8 positions match TRBD1. Germline CDR1 reads MNHEY; CDR2 reads SMNVEV (reference sequence). There are 16 residues in the CDR3. The trim removed 8 bases at V and 1 base at J, leaving 13 bases unmatched. CDR3 sequence (DNA): TGTGCCAGCCACCGACGGGGACAGGCGATATCCTACGAGCAGTACTTC. This gives the protein CASHRRGQAISYEQYF.

This rearrangement joins TRBV10-2 to TRBJ2-3; TRBD1 might be the D (5 bases). The V gene lost 6 bases and the J gene lost 3 bases, with 13 bases spanning the gap. The CDR3 sequence is 14 residues long. Germline CDR1 reads WSHSY; CDR2 reads SAAADI. The chain's CDR3 is CASRGQGSTDTQYF. The CDR3 region has the DNA TGCGCCAGCAGGGGTCAGGGATCTACAGATACGCAGTATTTT.

V gene TRBV28 combines with J gene TRBJ1-2; TRBD1 aligns across 9 bases. V was pared by 7 bases and J by 2 bases, with 17 bases of the junction left unmatched. Germline V gives CDR1 MDHEN, CDR2 SYDVKM. The CDR3 loop spans 18 amino acids. CDR3 in amino acids: CASTLTVLGQGPNYGYTF. CDR3 nucleotide sequence: TGTGCCAGCACCCTAACTGTTCTAGGACAGGGGCCCAACTATGGCTACACCTTC.

This chain connects TRBV30 to TRBJ2-6, with D unresolved. V was cut by 3 bases and J by 0 bases, with 3 bases left in between. This CDR3 has 13 amino acids. CDR1 and CDR2 (germline): GTSNPN, SVGIG (reference sequence). CDR3 nucleotide sequence: TGTGCCTGGAGGGTCTCTGGGGCCAACGTCCTGACTTTC. As protein: CAWRVSGANVLTF.

V and J are TRBV11-2 and TRBJ2-3; D gene ambiguous. V lost 5 bases and J 5 bases, leaving 23 bases between the germline ends. The CDR3 sequence is 17 residues long. The germline gives CDR1 SGHAT, CDR2 FQNNGV. The CDR3 DNA sequence: TGTGCCAGCAGCCCCTCCCCCGAGTTATTCTTTAGAGATACGCAGTATTTT. Translated, it gives CASSPSPELFFRDTQYF.

This clone was seen only once. The chain combines TRBV4-1 with TRBJ2-3; D possibly corresponds to TRBD2 (6 bases). The CDR3 extends over 16 amino acids. Germline values: CDR1 MGHRA, CDR2 YSYEKL. Trimming removed 1 base from V and 0 bases from J, with 11 bases in between. For the CDR3, the DNA is TGCGCCAGCAGCCAAGCCCCCAGCGGGAGCACAGATACGCAGTATTTT. It specifies CASSQAPSGSTDTQYF.

The chain is built from TRBV10-1 and TRBJ1-5; D is unresolved. This CDR3 region has 13 residues. Germline CDR1 WNHNN, CDR2 SYGVQD (reference sequence). The V and J ends lost 8 bases and 3 bases respectively, with 11 bases between them. CDR3 protein: CASDPDSNQPQHF. The CDR3 DNA reads TGCGCCAGCGACCCTGACTCCAATCAGCCCCAGCATTTT.

This chain connects TRBV5-6 to TRBJ2-7; TRBD2 agrees at 13 bases. This CDR3 region has 17 residues. Trimming took 4 bases from V and 2 from J; bases not matched to a gene: 9. Germline lookup yields CDR1 SGHDT and CDR2 YYEEEE. DNA of the CDR3: TGTGCCAGCAGCCAGGGGACTAGCGGGATTCGCCCCTACGAGCAGTACTTC. The encoded protein is CASSQGTSGIRPYEQYF.

The chain employs TRBV28 and TRBJ1-2, with unresolved D. The V and J ends lost 5 bases and 8 bases respectively, with 15 bases between them. Germline loops: CDR1 MDHEN, CDR2 SYDVKM. The CDR3 covers 13 residues. CDR3 DNA sequence: TGTGCCAGCAGTCCAGCCGGCGTGCAGGGCTACACCTTC. It encodes CASSPAGVQGYTF.

In this sample, this clone turned up once. J is TRBJ2-7 and V is TRBV28, with 10 bases identical to TRBD1. Germline assignment: CDR1 MDHEN and CDR2 SYDVKM. The CDR3 spans 13 residues. Unmatched junction bases numbered 4, after V lost 6 bases and J lost 5 bases. The CDR3 DNA is TGTGCCAGCAGCTGGACAGGGGGAGACGAGCAGTACTTC. Protein: CASSWTGGDEQYF. Variable domain in full (rest from reference TRBV28 and TRBJ2-7): DVKVTQSSRYLVKRTGEKVFLECVQDMDHENMFWYRQDPGLGLRLIYFSYDVKMKEKGDIPEGYSVSREKKERFSLILESASTNQTSMYLCASSWTGGDEQYFGPGTRLTVT.

This chain joins TRBV6-1 and TRBJ2-5; D remains unclear. V lost 8 bases and J lost 13, with 14 bases in between. The V gene's germline CDR1 is MNHNS and CDR2 SASEGT. This CDR3 has 10 residues. CDR3 amino acids: CASGFSPMYF. For the CDR3, the DNA is TGTGCCAGCGGGTTCAGTCCAATGTACTTC.

J is TRBJ1-2 and V is TRBV5-1, with D possibly matching TRBD1 (5 bases). The V and J ends lost 4 bases and 6 bases respectively, with 10 bases between them. CDR3 size: 12 residues. Looked up from germline, CDR1 is SGHRS and CDR2 is YFSETQ. This CDR3 is CASSGTVHGYTF. As DNA, the CDR3 is TGCGCCAGCAGCGGGACGGTCCATGGCTACACCTTC.

The V and J genes are TRBV28 and TRBJ1-2; 7 bases match TRBD1. The CDR3 runs to 18 residues. CDR1 is MDHEN and CDR2 is SYDVKM in the germline V gene. V lost 6 bases and J lost 1; bases outside the gene matches: 17. This chain's CDR3 is CASSPRGPGPNFNYGYTF. As DNA, the CDR3 is TGTGCCAGCAGCCCTAGGGGGCCCGGCCCTAACTTTAACTATGGCTACACCTTC.

The chain uses TRBV4-1 and TRBJ1-4, with a weak D call TRBD1 (5 bases). The V end was cut by 1 base, the J end by 4 bases, with 10 bases between. The CDR3 extends over 15 amino acids. Germline lookup yields CDR1 MGHRA and CDR2 YSYEKL. CDR3 sequence reads: CASSQVGGDNEKLFF. As DNA, the CDR3 is TGCGCCAGCAGCCAAGTCGGAGGGGATAATGAAAAACTGTTTTTT.

The chain uses TRBV5-6 and TRBJ2-5; D is unclear. CDR1 and CDR2 from the germline V gene are SGHDT and YYEEEE. V was clipped by 3 bases and J by 11 bases, with 11 bases between them. This CDR3 region has 11 residues. CDR3 in DNA: TGTGCCAGCAGCTCGAACGAGAGGCAGTACTTC. As protein: CASSSNERQYF.

The chain combines TRBV6-1 with TRBJ2-7; the D gene could be TRBD1 or TRBD2 (5 bases each). Trimming left V 7 bases short and J 4 bases short, with 17 bases between. This CDR3 comprises 14 residues. Germline CDR1 is MNHNS and CDR2 is SASEGT. CDR3 DNA: TGTGCCAGCAAGAGGGCCCGGGGCGGGTACGAGCAGTACTTC. Protein product: CASKRARGGYEQYF.

This rearrangement joins TRBV4-3 to TRBJ2-1; 10 bases match TRBD2. V trimming: 0 bases; J trimming: 10 bases; junction bases outside the gene matches: 9. CDR3 length equals 16 residues. CDR1 and CDR2 (germline): LGHNA, YSLEER. The CDR3 reads CASSQDSLAGVPEQFF. The CDR3 region has the DNA TGCGCCAGCAGCCAAGATAGTCTAGCGGGAGTACCCGAGCAGTTCTTC.

V is TRBV27 and J is TRBJ2-3; 7 bases fit TRBD1. The CDR3 covers 14 residues. The J segment lost 5 bases and the V segment lost 4 bases, leaving 6 bases of the junction unmatched. The germline CDR1 and CDR2 sequences are MNHEY and SMNVEV (reference sequence). This chain's CDR3 is CASSSGTAKDTQYF. The CDR3 nucleotides are TGTGCCAGCAGTTCCGGGACAGCAAAAGATACGCAGTATTTT.

The chain combines TRBV9 with TRBJ2-7, with a weak D call TRBD2 (7 bases). Germline CDR1 reads SGDLS; CDR2 reads YYNGEE. This CDR3 has 15 amino acids. V lost 4 bases and J 3 bases, leaving 17 bases between the germline ends. CDR3 DNA: TGTGCCAGCAGCCCCGACGGGAGGACAGACTACGAGCAGTACTTC. This encodes CASSPDGRTDYEQYF.

The chain joins TRBV30 to TRBJ1-2, with D uncertain. V was clipped by 4 bases and J by 3 bases, with 18 bases between them. The CDR3 consists of 15 residues. Germline CDR1 reads GTSNPN; CDR2 reads SVGIG (reference sequence). CDR3 DNA: TGTGCCTGGAAGGTAACGGCTATCCGGGACTATGGCTACACCTTC. This encodes CAWKVTAIRDYGYTF. The full variable domain, in which reference TRBV30 and TRBJ1-2 provide the parts outside the CDR3, is SQTIHQWPATLVQPVGSPLSLECTVEGTSNPNLYWYRQAAGRGLQLLFYSVGIGQISSEVPQNLSASRPQDRQFILSSKKLLLSDSGFYLCAWKVTAIRDYGYTFGSGTRLTVV.

The CDR3 reads CASSFPRTGRNEKLFF. The CDR3 DNA reads TGTGCCAGCAGTTTCCCCCGGACAGGCCGTAATGAAAAACTGTTTTTT. V is TRBV28 and J is TRBJ1-4; 7 nucleotides agree with TRBD1. V was pared by 3 bases and J by 4 bases, with 8 bases of the junction left unmatched. This CDR3 is 16 amino acids long. The germline V gene encodes CDR1 MDHEN and CDR2 SYDVKM. Variable domain in full (rest from reference TRBV28 and TRBJ1-4): DVKVTQSSRYLVKRTGEKVFLECVQDMDHENMFWYRQDPGLGLRLIYFSYDVKMKEKGDIPEGYSVSREKKERFSLILESASTNQTSMYLCASSFPRTGRNEKLFFGSGTQLSVL.

The chain recombines TRBV7-3 with TRBJ2-1; 14 bases match TRBD2. V lost 5 bases and J lost 6; bases outside the gene matches: 6. CDR3 length: 16 amino acids. Per the germline V gene, CDR1 is SGHTA and CDR2 is FQGTGA. For the CDR3, the DNA is TGTGCCAGCAGCCCAAAGACTAGCGGGAGGGGCAATGAGCAGTTCTTC. This codes for CASSPKTSGRGNEQFF.

This chain links TRBV12-5 with TRBJ1-3; D might be TRBD1 (6 bases). V was clipped by 0 bases and J by 7 bases, with 22 bases between them. Per the germline V gene, CDR1 is LGHNT and CDR2 is FRNRAP. The length of the CDR3 is 18 residues. The CDR3 protein is CASGLVPTRQNQGNTIYF. The CDR3 nucleotides read TGTGCTAGTGGTTTGGTTCCTACAAGACAGAACCAGGGGAACACCATATATTTT. Filled out from reference TRBV12-5 and TRBJ1-3, the complete variable domain reads DARVTQTPRHKVTEMGQEVTMRCQPILGHNTVFWYRQTMMQGLELLAYFRNRAPLDDSGMPKDRFSAEMPDATLATLKIQPSEPRDSAVYFCASGLVPTRQNQGNTIYFGEGSWLTVV.

V is TRBV11-2 and J is TRBJ2-5; D call uncertain. The CDR3 sequence is 18 residues long. CDR1 and CDR2 from the germline V gene are SGHAT and FQNNGV. Between the trimmed V and J ends, which lost 5 bases and 5 bases, there was a span of 27 bases. CDR3 coding DNA: TGTGCCAGCAGCCTTTCGGTTCTCCGGACCTCCCCCCTCGAGACCCAGTACTTC. Its protein product is CASSLSVLRTSPLETQYF.